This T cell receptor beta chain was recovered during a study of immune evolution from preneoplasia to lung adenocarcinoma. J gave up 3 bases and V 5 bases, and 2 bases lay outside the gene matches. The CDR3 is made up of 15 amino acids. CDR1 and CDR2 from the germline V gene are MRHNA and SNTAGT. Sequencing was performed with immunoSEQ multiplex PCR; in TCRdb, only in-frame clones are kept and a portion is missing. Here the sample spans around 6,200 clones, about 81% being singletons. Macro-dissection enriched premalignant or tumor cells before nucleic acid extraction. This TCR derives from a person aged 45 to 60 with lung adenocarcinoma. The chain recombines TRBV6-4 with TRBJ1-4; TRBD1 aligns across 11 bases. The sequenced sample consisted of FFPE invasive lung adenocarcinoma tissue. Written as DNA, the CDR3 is TGTGCCAGCAGTCCGGGACAGGGGGCTAATGAAAAACTGTTTTTT. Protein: CASSPGQGANEKLFF.